One and the same sample provided the 30 T cell receptor beta chains below, sequenced in a study of patients and donors after allogeneic stem cell transplantation. Via MiXCR, TCRdb re-called the RT-PCR reads, giving one row per CDR3 protein. This table holds under 35,000 distinct CDR3 sequences, 30% to 40% found once. The sequenced sample was blood, either unsorted or a sorted T cell fraction (not recorded which). Every receptor here comes from a human donor who was either an allogeneic HSCT recipient or a stem cell or donor lymphocyte infusion donor (not recorded which). It is not recorded whose cells these are; they may come from a transplant donor.

In DNA, the CDR3 is TGTGCCACCAGCAGAGTTCCGGGACTCCAAGAGACCCAGTACTTC. Its protein product is CATSRVPGLQETQYF. The genes are TRBV15 and TRBJ2-5; the D gene is possibly TRBD2 (6 bases). The germline CDR1 and CDR2 sequences are LNHNV and YYDKDF (reference sequence). The length of the CDR3 is 15 residues. Deletions cut 1 base from V and 1 base from J, with 10 bases between. The full variable domain, with the rest looked up from reference TRBV15 and TRBJ2-5, is DAMVIQNPRYQVTQFGKPVTLSCSQTLNHNVMYWYQQKSSQAPKLLFHYYDKDFNNEADTPDNFQSRRPNTSFCFLDIRSPGLGDTAMYLCATSRVPGLQETQYFGPGTRLLVL.

This clonotype appeared a single time. The chain couples TRBV6-2 or TRBV6-3 to TRBJ2-7, with TRBD1 as a possible D gene (7 bases). The CDR3 loop spans 15 amino acids. V shed 7 bases and J shed 0 bases, with 16 bases lying between them. From germline, CDR1 is MNHEY and CDR2 SVGEGT. The CDR3 reads CASTPGGLPSYEQYF. The CDR3 DNA reads as TGTGCCAGCACCCCAGGGGGACTGCCCTCCTACGAGCAGTACTTC.

CDR3 DNA sequence: TGCAGTGCTACCGTGGACGGCGCCACTGAAGCTTTCTTT. Protein product: CSATVDGATEAFF. The chain is built from TRBV20-1 and TRBJ1-1; D unclear. V shed 4 bases and J shed 4 bases, with 13 bases lying between them. CDR1 DFQATT and CDR2 SNEGSKA come from the germline V gene (reference sequence). CDR3 length: 13 amino acids.

The chain recombines TRBV4-3 with TRBJ1-1; tentative D call: TRBD1 (6 bases). CDR3 length: 14 amino acids. Trimming shortened V by 4 bases and J by 11 bases, and 20 bases separated the two germline ends. The germline V gene encodes CDR1 LGHNA and CDR2 YSLEER. CDR3: CASSLDSFALNAFF. The DNA of the CDR3 is TGCGCCAGCAGCCTGGACAGTTTCGCCTTGAATGCTTTCTTT.

This clonotype was observed a few times. This chain connects TRBV10-3 to TRBJ1-6, with D perhaps matching TRBD1 (5 bases). Trimming took off 5 bases at V and 8 bases at J, with 10 bases between the two ends. This CDR3 comprises 13 residues. CDR1 and CDR2 (germline): ENHRY, SYGVKD. This CDR3 is CAISRDVYSPLHF. CDR3 sequence (DNA): TGTGCCATCAGTCGGGACGTATATTCACCCCTCCACTTT.

Concerning this clonotype itself: One end of the junction does not line up with germline, which may come from a read error. The V call is TRBV6-2 or TRBV6-3, the J call TRBJ2-1; D possibly corresponds to TRBD1 (6 bases). This CDR3 comprises 12 residues. Germline V CDR1 and CDR2: MNHEY, SVGEGT. CDR3 protein: CATRDTYNEQFF. CDR3 DNA: TGCGCCACCAGGGACACGTACAATGAGCAGTTCTTC.

This clonotype was counted only a few times. V usage is TRBV11-2 and J usage is TRBJ2-5, with unresolved D. Germline V gives CDR1 SGHAT, CDR2 FQNNGV. The CDR3 spans 14 residues. Trimming removed 3 bases from V and 2 bases from J, with 10 bases in between. CDR3 residues: CASSFGFGQETQYF. Here the CDR3 DNA reads TGTGCCAGCAGCTTTGGGTTTGGGCAAGAGACCCAGTACTTC. Full variable domain (outside the CDR3, taken from reference TRBV11-2 and TRBJ2-5): EAGVAQSPRYKIIEKRQSVAFWCNPISGHATLYWYQQILGQGPKLLIQFQNNGVVDDSQLPKDRFSAERLKGVDSTLKIQPAKLEDSAVYLCASSFGFGQETQYFGPGTRLLVL.

The CDR3 nucleotides read TGTGCCAGCAGTCCCGACAGTTATGAGCAGTTCTTC. Protein: CASSPDSYEQFF. The chain links TRBV25-1 to TRBJ2-1; a possible D gene is TRBD1 (5 bases). Germline loops: CDR1 MGHDK, CDR2 SYGVNS. V was trimmed by 5 bases and J by 8 bases, leaving 10 bases between them. The CDR3 length is 12 residues. Full variable domain (outside the CDR3, taken from reference TRBV25-1 and TRBJ2-1): EADIYQTPRYLVIGTGKKITLECSQTMGHDKMYWYQQDPGMELHLIHYSYGVNSTEKGDLSSESTVSRIRTEHFPLTLESARPSHTSQYLCASSPDSYEQFFGPGTRLTVL.

This rearrangement joins TRBV7-6 to TRBJ1-2; D unresolved. The CDR3 length is 12 residues. Deletions cut 1 base from V and 6 bases from J, with 6 bases between. Germline assignment: CDR1 SGHVS and CDR2 FNYEAQ. DNA of the CDR3: TGTGCCAGCAGCTTAGGAGAGAATGGCTACACCTTC. Its protein is CASSLGENGYTF.

This clonotype was found a few times. CDR3 amino acids: CASSSGQGSYGYTF. The CDR3 DNA reads as TGTGCCAGCAGCTCTGGACAGGGCAGCTATGGCTACACCTTC. The rearrangement joins TRBV5-5 to TRBJ1-2; 8 bases agree with TRBD1. Germline lookup yields CDR1 SGHKS and CDR2 YYEKEE (reference sequence). This CDR3 region has 14 residues. The trim removed 3 bases at V and 4 bases at J, leaving 5 bases unmatched.

CDR3 DNA: TGCAGCGTTGATCCAACAGGGTCCGGGTCCACTGAAGCTTTCTTT. This gives the protein CSVDPTGSGSTEAFF. V is TRBV29-1 and J is TRBJ1-1, with D possibly matching TRBD1 (6 bases). V lost 3 bases, J lost 4 bases, and 18 bases lay in between. Germline V gene lookup returns CDR1 SQVTM and CDR2 ANQGSEA. The CDR3 has 15 residues.

This clonotype was observed a few times. The chain joins TRBV10-3 to TRBJ1-6; D is undetermined. V lost 6 bases and J 5 bases, leaving 8 bases between the germline ends. CDR1 and CDR2 from the germline V gene are ENHRY and SYGVKD. This CDR3 comprises 13 residues. CDR3 amino acids: CAIRVYNNSPLHF. DNA of the CDR3: TGTGCCATCAGGGTCTATAATAATTCACCCCTCCACTTT.

This clonotype was counted between two and nine times. The chain joins TRBV24-1 to TRBJ2-5, with TRBD2 matching over 10 bases. Germline lookup yields CDR1 KGHDR and CDR2 SFDVKD. V lost 8 bases, J lost 2 bases, and 4 bases stayed unmatched. This CDR3 spans 14 amino acids. The CDR3 nucleotides are TGTGCCACCAAGGATAGCGGGAGGCAAGAGACCCAGTACTTC. Amino acids: CATKDSGRQETQYF.

The count of this clonotype is one. The chain recombines TRBV7-9 with TRBJ1-5; TRBD1 agrees at 7 bases. Germline values: CDR1 SEHNR, CDR2 FQNEAQ (reference sequence). V lost 5 bases to trimming and J lost 7 bases; unmatched junction nucleotides: 8. This CDR3 comprises 14 residues. The DNA of the CDR3 is TGTGCCAGCAGCACGACAGGGCCGGGCCAGCCCCAGCATTTT. Translating it yields CASSTTGPGQPQHF.

The CDR3 here is CASSLKRYGYTF. The CDR3 coding sequence is TGTGCCAGCAGTTTAAAGAGATATGGCTACACCTTC. The rearrangement joins TRBV12-3 or TRBV12-4 to TRBJ1-2, with no clear D. The CDR3 consists of 12 residues. The V end was cut by 2 bases, the J end by 5 bases, with 6 bases between.

The DNA of the CDR3 is TGTGCCAGCGAGCGGGAGCTAAACACCGGGGAGCTGTTTTTT. Protein: CASERELNTGELFF. The genes are TRBV2 and TRBJ2-2, with TRBD2 identical over 8 bases. After removal of 8 bases from V and 2 bases from J, the junction contained 4 bases not matched to a gene. CDR3 length: 14 amino acids. Per germline, CDR1 SNHLY and CDR2 FYNNEI.

This clonotype was detected once. V is TRBV10-3 and J is TRBJ2-1, with 7 nucleotides matching TRBD2. V shed 9 bases, J shed 0 bases, and the junction held 5 bases outside the gene matches. The germline V gene has CDR1 ENHRY and CDR2 SYGVKD. The CDR3 extends over 14 amino acids. The CDR3 bases are TGTGCCATTTCTAGCGGAAGCTCCTACAATGAGCAGTTCTTC. This translates into CAISSGSSYNEQFF.

This chain links TRBV12-3 or TRBV12-4 with TRBJ1-3, with 7 bases lining up with TRBD1. J was trimmed by 1 base and V by 8 bases; bases with no gene match: 14. The CDR3 covers 17 residues. The CDR3 sequence: CASDGTDVPKSGNTIYF. DNA for the CDR3: TGTGCCAGCGACGGGACAGACGTACCCAAGTCTGGAAACACCATATATTTT.

V gene TRBV3-1 combines with J gene TRBJ2-7; D possibly corresponds to TRBD1 (6 bases). CDR1 and CDR2 from the germline V gene are LGHDT and YNNKEL (reference sequence). V was trimmed by 0 bases and J by 2 bases, leaving 8 bases between them. This CDR3 has 14 residues. DNA for the CDR3: TGTGCCAGCAGCCAAGAGTACAGGGCCTACGAGCAGTACTTC. Protein: CASSQEYRAYEQYF.

This clonotype was counted a few times. The chain recombines TRBV29-1 with TRBJ1-1; D is unclear. Germline V gene sequence: CDR1 SQVTM, CDR2 ANQGSEA. This CDR3 has 10 residues. Trimming stripped 0 bases from V and 8 bases from J, with 4 bases between. DNA for the CDR3: TGCAGCGTTGAAGAGGGGGAAGCTTTCTTT. This gives the protein CSVEEGEAFF.

This clonotype occurred a few times. The chain couples TRBV7-9 to TRBJ1-2, with D unresolved. The germline V gene has CDR1 SEHNR and CDR2 FQNEAQ (reference sequence). The CDR3 extends over 14 amino acids. Between the trimmed V and J ends, which lost 1 base and 4 bases, there was a span of 10 bases. The CDR3 reads CASSLGTGGYGYTF. As DNA, the CDR3 is TGTGCCAGCAGCTTAGGGACGGGAGGCTATGGCTACACCTTC.

This clonotype came up a few times. The V gene is TRBV20-1, the J gene TRBJ1-5; D unclear. Germline V gives CDR1 DFQATT, CDR2 SNEGSKA (reference sequence). This CDR3 has 14 residues. The V end was cut by 5 bases, the J end by 3 bases, with 14 bases between. Written as DNA, the CDR3 is TGCAGTGCTGCCCGGGCCCTAAACAATCAGCCCCAGCATTTT. Its protein is CSAARALNNQPQHF.

CDR3: CASRGAGTHYGYTF. For the CDR3, the DNA is TGTGCCAGCAGAGGCGCCGGGACGCACTATGGCTACACCTTC. The chain combines TRBV12-3 or TRBV12-4 with TRBJ1-2; D is possibly TRBD1 (5 bases). This CDR3 has 14 residues. Between the trimmed V and J ends, which lost 6 bases and 3 bases, there was a span of 14 bases.

By its share, this clonotype is medium-sized. The chain is built from TRBV6-6 and TRBJ2-2; 7 bases align to TRBD1. The CDR3 is made up of 14 amino acids. Germline V gene sequence: CDR1 MNHNY, CDR2 SVGAGI (reference sequence). V trimming: 5 bases; J trimming: 2 bases; junction bases outside the gene matches: 2. This CDR3 is CASSRDSNTGELFF. The DNA for the CDR3 is TGTGCCAGCAGTCGGGACAGCAACACCGGGGAGCTGTTTTTT.

The chain joins TRBV9 to TRBJ2-7; D is unclear. Per the germline V gene, CDR1 is SGDLS and CDR2 is YYNGEE. V lost 10 bases and J lost 4, with 18 bases in between. CDR3 length equals 13 residues. The CDR3 is CAPLGRGWYEQYF. CDR3 coding DNA: TGTGCCCCCCTTGGGCGCGGATGGTACGAGCAGTACTTC.

V is TRBV30 and J is TRBJ1-6, with no clear D. From germline, CDR1 is GTSNPN and CDR2 SVGIG (reference sequence). CDR3 size: 12 residues. V was clipped by 2 bases and J by 11 bases, with 10 bases between them. The CDR3 spells CAWSPRFPPLHF. The CDR3 DNA sequence: TGTGCCTGGAGTCCCCGATTTCCACCCCTCCACTTT. The complete variable domain, with remaining parts taken from reference TRBV30 and TRBJ1-6, reads SQTIHQWPATLVQPVGSPLSLECTVEGTSNPNLYWYRQAAGRGLQLLFYSVGIGQISSEVPQNLSASRPQDRQFILSSKKLLLSDSGFYLCAWSPRFPPLHFGNGTRLTVT.

This CDR3 is CASSLAIQKAYGYTF. The DNA for the CDR3 is TGTGCCAGCAGCCTCGCCATACAGAAAGCCTATGGCTACACCTTC. The chain combines TRBV12-3 or TRBV12-4 with TRBJ1-2; D is undetermined. V lost 6 bases and J 4 bases, leaving 18 bases between the germline ends. The CDR3 is made up of 15 amino acids.

The rearrangement joins TRBV5-1 to TRBJ2-1, with 7 bases identical to TRBD1. The CDR3 is made up of 12 amino acids. Trimming at V came to 4 bases and at J to 9 bases, leaving 4 bases not matched to a gene. Germline CDR1 and CDR2: SGHRS and YFSETQ. CDR3 residues: CASSRRQGEQFF. CDR3 in DNA: TGCGCCAGCAGCCGCAGACAGGGTGAGCAGTTCTTC.

This chain uses TRBV7-9 with TRBJ2-1; 7 bases are a match to TRBD1. The CDR3 runs to 15 residues. CDR1 is SEHNR, CDR2 FQNEAQ, per germline (reference sequence). V lost 0 bases and J lost 6; bases outside the gene matches: 5. CDR3 DNA: TGTGCCAGCAGCTTAGCCTGGACAGGCAGCAATGAGCAGTTCTTC. As protein: CASSLAWTGSNEQFF.

The V call is TRBV2, the J call TRBJ2-1; 8 bases are a match to TRBD2. Germline CDR1 is SNHLY and CDR2 is FYNNEI. V dropped 8 bases and J dropped 9; count of bases not matched to a gene: 12. The CDR3 sequence is 14 residues long. The CDR3 spells CASSSGLATGEQFF. In DNA form, the CDR3 reads TGTGCCAGCTCCTCAGGACTAGCTACCGGTGAGCAGTTCTTC. The full variable domain, completed using reference TRBV2 and TRBJ2-1, is EPEVTQTPSHQVTQMGQEVILRCVPISNHLYFYWYRQILGQKVEFLVSFYNNEISEKSEIFDDQFSVERPDGSNFTLKIRSTKLEDSAMYFCASSSGLATGEQFFGPGTRLTVL.